This TCR beta chain was identified in a study of cytomegalovirus exposure and HLA in healthy donors. A multiplex PCR was run with 60 Vbeta primers and 13 Jbeta primers. The table came from immunoSEQ multiplex PCR; TCRdb's copy has only in-frame clones and leaves some out. Of fewer than 200,000 clones in the sample, over 70% are singletons; the top ten hold approximately 4.5%. V shed 4 bases, J shed 4 bases, and the junction held 13 bases outside the gene matches. Looked up from germline, CDR1 is SGHTS and CDR2 is YDEGEE. The CDR3 loop spans 16 amino acids. The chain recombines TRBV5-8 with TRBJ1-1, with 7 bases aligning to TRBD1. Material: PBMCs. The TCR was taken from a man aged 25 to 45 in good health and CMV-seronegative. CDR3 loop: CASSRGQLTSATEAFF. The CDR3 DNA reads TGTGCCAGCAGCCGGGGACAGTTGACATCCGCCACTGAAGCTTTCTTT.